The clone carrying this T cell receptor beta chain was recorded a few times. Antigen: not known. This CDR3 has 11 amino acids. Per germline, CDR1 SQVTM and CDR2 ANQGSEA. V was trimmed by 7 bases and J by 6 bases, leaving 10 bases between them. The data belong to a study of cytomegalovirus exposure and HLA in healthy donors. Findings and caveats of the study: A missense DCLRE1C variant was associated with V- and J-gene trimming of TCR beta chains in a later analysis, and an independent cohort replicated the association. CMV antigen specificity of a few CMV-associated chains was confirmed in vitro.

Both 60 Vbeta primers and 13 Jbeta primers went into the PCR. Libraries were prepared by immunoSEQ multiplex PCR; TCRdb keeps only in-frame clonotypes and omits some of them. The profile shows 150,000 to 200,000 clones, 76% of them singletons. Those who donated were healthy bone marrow donors. The rearrangement joins TRBV29-1 to TRBJ2-1, with D possibly TRBD1 on 6 matching bases. This clonotype originated in a male donor in good health and CMV-seronegative. The specimen sequenced was PBMCs. The CDR3 DNA follows: TGCAGCGACGGGGACATCAATGAGCAGTTCTTC. This translates into CSDGDINEQFF.